These 6 T cell receptor beta chains came from one sample sequenced in a study of T-cell reconstitution after alpha-beta-depleted transplantation in children. Library preparation (for TCRbeta) was performed with unique molecular identifiers. TCRdb independently ran MiXCR on the PCR reads; one entry per CDR3 protein. The sample includes about 230,000 distinct CDR3 sequences, about a tenth seen only once; the top ten take 28%. The sample was PBMCs, taken before TCRalphabeta/CD19-depleted stem cell transplant. These receptors originate from a child less than two years old with acute myeloid leukemia, due to receive a stem cell transplant.

This chain links TRBV28 with TRBJ1-5; 10 nucleotides align to TRBD1. The CDR3 spans 16 residues. Germline CDR1 reads MDHEN; CDR2 reads SYDVKM. The trim removed 7 bases at V and 1 base at J, leaving 7 bases unmatched. The CDR3 is CASIPSDRGSNQPQHF. The DNA of the CDR3 is TGTGCCAGCATCCCCTCGGACAGGGGGAGCAATCAGCCCCAGCATTTT.

Comment on this clonotype: A much larger clonotype is one base distant, so this may be a read error. CDR3 coding DNA: TGTGCCAGCAGCTTAGTTGCTAGCGGGAGGGATATCTACAATGAGCAGTTCTTC. Its protein is CASSLVASGRDIYNEQFF. The chain has TRBV11-2 and TRBJ2-1, with 12 positions matching TRBD2. With 1 base clipped from V and 3 bases from J, the junction kept 7 bases outside the gene matches. The CDR3 sequence is 18 residues long. CDR1 is SGHAT and CDR2 is FQNNGV in the germline V gene.

The table lists this clonotype with a count of one. A much larger clone differs by one base, so this may be a read error. The V and J genes are TRBV12-3 or TRBV12-4 and TRBJ2-6, with D possibly TRBD1 on 6 matching bases. This CDR3 comprises 15 residues. In nucleotides, the CDR3 is TGTGTCAGCAGTTTAAGGGGGACTGGGGCCAACGTCCTGACTTTC. Translation: CVSSLRGTGANVLTF.

This clonotype occurred many times. V and J are TRBV5-1 and TRBJ1-1; 8 positions agree with TRBD1. Germline CDR1 SGHRS, CDR2 YFSETQ. CDR3 length: 15 amino acids. With V trimmed by 7 bases and J by 3 bases, 11 bases remained unmatched. The CDR3 DNA is TGCGCCAGCGCCGTGACAGGGGTGGAGGACACTGAAGCTTTCTTT. This gives the protein CASAVTGVEDTEAFF. The whole variable domain, remainder taken from reference TRBV5-1 and TRBJ1-1, is KAGVTQTPRYLIKTRGQQVTLSCSPISGHRSVSWYQQTPGQGLQFLFEYFSETQRNKGNFPGRFSGRQFSNSRSEMNVSTLELGDSALYLCASAVTGVEDTEAFFGQGTRLTVV.

This clonotype was picked up many times. The chain combines TRBV5-1 with TRBJ2-5, with D perhaps TRBD1 (7 bases). The germline gives CDR1 SGHRS, CDR2 YFSETQ. The CDR3 covers 15 residues. The V gene lost 3 bases and the J gene lost 5 bases, with 17 bases spanning the gap. The CDR3, as DNA: TGCGCCAGCAGCTGGGGGGACAGTGTAAGCGAGACCCAGTACTTC. Translating gives CASSWGDSVSETQYF.

The chain is built from TRBV7-9 and TRBJ2-7; no clear D. There are 11 residues in the CDR3. With 7 bases removed from V and 2 bases from J, the gap between germline ends came to 6 bases. Germline-derived CDR1 and CDR2 are SEHNR and FQNEAQ (reference sequence). The CDR3 DNA sequence: TGTGCCAGCAACTACACCTACGAGCAGTACTTC. This codes for CASNYTYEQYF.